Following are 6 T cell receptor beta chains from one sample sequenced in a study of cytomegalovirus exposure and HLA in healthy donors. This PCR relied on a set of 60 Vbeta primers and 13 Jbeta primers. Assay: immunoSEQ multiplex PCR; the TCRdb copy retains only in-frame clones and omits some. This sample's table reports 50,000 or so clones. The sample consisted of PBMCs. The receptors come from a woman under 30 in good health and CMV-seronegative.

This chain joins TRBV5-1 and TRBJ2-7; possible D gene TRBD1, 7 bases. CDR1 is SGHRS and CDR2 is YFSETQ in the germline V gene. V was clipped by 0 bases and J by 6 bases, with 13 bases between them. The CDR3 spans 14 residues. This chain's CDR3 is CASSLVEGAGEQYF. The CDR3 bases are TGCGCCAGCAGCTTGGTGGAGGGGGCGGGCGAGCAGTACTTC.

V usage is TRBV11-2 and J usage is TRBJ1-1; 7 bases align to TRBD1. Germline V CDR1 and CDR2: SGHAT, FQNNGV. V was pared by 7 bases and J by 0 bases, with 14 bases of the junction left unmatched. This CDR3 is 17 amino acids long. The CDR3 sequence is CASTLGAGGRLNTEAFF. The CDR3 bases are TGTGCCAGCACCCTTGGGGCAGGGGGAAGATTGAACACTGAAGCTTTCTTT. Full variable domain (remainder filled in from reference TRBV11-2 and TRBJ1-1): EAGVAQSPRYKIIEKRQSVAFWCNPISGHATLYWYQQILGQGPKLLIQFQNNGVVDDSQLPKDRFSAERLKGVDSTLKIQPAKLEDSAVYLCASTLGAGGRLNTEAFFGQGTRLTVV.

The genes are TRBV18 and TRBJ1-5; 11 bases are shared with TRBD1. This CDR3 contains 18 residues. The V gene end was trimmed by 1 base and the J gene end by 3 bases; junction bases not matched to a gene: 8. The germline V gene encodes CDR1 KGHSH and CDR2 LQKENI. CDR3 DNA sequence: TGTGCCAGCTCACCACAAGGGACAGGGGGTCCACTCAATCAGCCCCAGCATTTT. It translates to CASSPQGTGGPLNQPQHF.

Written as DNA, the CDR3 is TGTGCCAGCAGTCCAACAGGGGGCGGCGAGTACGAGCAGTACTTC. Translated, it gives CASSPTGGGEYEQYF. J is TRBJ2-7 and V is TRBV6-1, with 9 positions matching TRBD1. V was clipped by 5 bases and J by 4 bases; unmatched bases: 9. CDR1 and CDR2 (germline): MNHNS, SASEGT. The CDR3 is 15 amino acids.

The rearrangement joins TRBV4-2 to TRBJ2-7, with D tentatively TRBD2 (6 bases). V lost 4 bases, J lost 4 bases, and 14 bases lay in between. The CDR3 has 14 residues. CDR1 LGHNA and CDR2 YNFKEQ come from the germline V gene. CDR3 nucleotides: TGTGCCAGCAGCCCGCGGGGACGGGAGTACGAGCAGTACTTC. Translating gives CASSPRGREYEQYF.

J is TRBJ2-7 and V is TRBV28, with TRBD1 matching 9 bases. Germline loops: CDR1 MDHEN, CDR2 SYDVKM. This CDR3 is 14 amino acids long. The junction had 6 bases not matched to a gene; V was cut back by 5 bases and J by 4 bases. The CDR3 DNA is TGTGCCAGCAGTCGCACAGGGGGCGCGTACGAGCAGTACTTC. Amino acid sequence: CASSRTGGAYEQYF.